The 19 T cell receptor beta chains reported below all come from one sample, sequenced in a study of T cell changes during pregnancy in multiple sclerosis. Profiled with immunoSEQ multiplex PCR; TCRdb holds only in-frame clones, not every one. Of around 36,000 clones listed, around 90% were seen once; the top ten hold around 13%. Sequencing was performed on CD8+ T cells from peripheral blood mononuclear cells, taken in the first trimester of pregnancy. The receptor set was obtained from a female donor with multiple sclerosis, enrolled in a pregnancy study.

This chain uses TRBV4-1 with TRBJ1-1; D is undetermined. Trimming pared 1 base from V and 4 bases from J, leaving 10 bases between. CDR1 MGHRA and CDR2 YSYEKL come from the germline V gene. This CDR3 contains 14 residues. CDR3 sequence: CASSQAAQVTEAFF. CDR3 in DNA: TGCGCCAGCAGCCAAGCGGCTCAGGTCACTGAAGCTTTCTTT.

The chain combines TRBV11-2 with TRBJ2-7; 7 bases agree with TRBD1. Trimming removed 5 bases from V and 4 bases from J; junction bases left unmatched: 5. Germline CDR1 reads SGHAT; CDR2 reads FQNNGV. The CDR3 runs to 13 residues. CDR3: CASSTTGDYEQYF. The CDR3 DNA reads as TGTGCCAGCAGCACAACAGGGGATTACGAGCAGTACTTC.

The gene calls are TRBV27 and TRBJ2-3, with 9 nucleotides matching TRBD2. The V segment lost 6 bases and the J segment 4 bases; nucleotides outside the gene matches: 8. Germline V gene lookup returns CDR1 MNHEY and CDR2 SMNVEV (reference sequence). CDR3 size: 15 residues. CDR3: CASRISSGIADTQYF. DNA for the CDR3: TGTGCCAGCAGGATCTCTAGCGGGATCGCAGATACGCAGTATTTT.

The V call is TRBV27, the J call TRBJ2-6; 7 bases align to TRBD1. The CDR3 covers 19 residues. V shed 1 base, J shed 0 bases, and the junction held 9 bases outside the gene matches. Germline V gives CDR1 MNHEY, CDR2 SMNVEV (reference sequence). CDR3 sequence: CASSLFVTGPSSGANVLTF. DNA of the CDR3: TGTGCCAGCAGTTTATTCGTGACAGGGCCGAGCTCTGGGGCCAACGTCCTGACTTTC.

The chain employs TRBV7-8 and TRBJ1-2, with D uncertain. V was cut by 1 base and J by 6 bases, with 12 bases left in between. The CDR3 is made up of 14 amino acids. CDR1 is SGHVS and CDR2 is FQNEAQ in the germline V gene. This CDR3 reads CASSLGGLSDGYTF. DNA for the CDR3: TGTGCCAGCAGCTTAGGCGGCCTAAGCGATGGCTACACCTTC.

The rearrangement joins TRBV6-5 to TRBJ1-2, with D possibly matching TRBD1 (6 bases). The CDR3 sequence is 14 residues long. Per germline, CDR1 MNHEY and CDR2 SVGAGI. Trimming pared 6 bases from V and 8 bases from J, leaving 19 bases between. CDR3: CASSRTTGLDGYTF. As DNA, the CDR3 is TGTGCCAGCAGCCGTACGACAGGTCTAGACGGCTACACCTTC.

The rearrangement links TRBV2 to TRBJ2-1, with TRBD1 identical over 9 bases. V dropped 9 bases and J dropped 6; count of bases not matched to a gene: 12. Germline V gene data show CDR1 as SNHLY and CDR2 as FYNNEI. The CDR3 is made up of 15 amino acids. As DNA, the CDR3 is TGTGCCAGAACCAAGGACAGGGGTTTGTTCAATGAGCAGTTCTTC. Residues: CARTKDRGLFNEQFF.

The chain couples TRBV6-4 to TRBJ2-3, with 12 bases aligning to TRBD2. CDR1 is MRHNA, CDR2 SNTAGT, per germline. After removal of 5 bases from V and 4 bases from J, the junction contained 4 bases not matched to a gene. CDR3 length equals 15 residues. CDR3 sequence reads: CASSPSSGGADTQYF. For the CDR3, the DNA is TGTGCCAGCAGTCCCTCTAGCGGGGGGGCAGATACGCAGTATTTT.

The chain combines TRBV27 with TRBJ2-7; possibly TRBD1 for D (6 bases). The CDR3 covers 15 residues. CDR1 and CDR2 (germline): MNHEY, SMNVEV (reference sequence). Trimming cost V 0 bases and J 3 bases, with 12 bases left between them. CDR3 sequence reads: CASSLSWGHLYEQYF. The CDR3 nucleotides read TGTGCCAGCAGTTTATCGTGGGGACACCTCTACGAGCAGTACTTC.

CDR3 sequence reads: CASSTDLVEQFF. The DNA for the CDR3 is TGTGCCAGCAGTACGGACTTAGTTGAGCAGTTCTTC. The chain carries TRBV7-9 and TRBJ2-1; D is possibly TRBD2 (5 bases). The CDR3 has 12 residues. The V end was cut by 6 bases, the J end by 9 bases, with 12 bases between. Looked up from germline, CDR1 is SEHNR and CDR2 is FQNEAQ (reference sequence).

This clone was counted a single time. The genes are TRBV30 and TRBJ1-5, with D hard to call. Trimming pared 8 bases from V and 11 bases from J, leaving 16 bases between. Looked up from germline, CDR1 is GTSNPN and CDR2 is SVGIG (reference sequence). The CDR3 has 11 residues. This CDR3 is CAAIVLGAQHF. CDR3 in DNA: TGTGCCGCAATAGTCCTCGGGGCCCAGCATTTT. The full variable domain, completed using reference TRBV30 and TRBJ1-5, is SQTIHQWPATLVQPVGSPLSLECTVEGTSNPNLYWYRQAAGRGLQLLFYSVGIGQISSEVPQNLSASRPQDRQFILSSKKLLLSDSGFYLCAAIVLGAQHFGDGTRLSIL.

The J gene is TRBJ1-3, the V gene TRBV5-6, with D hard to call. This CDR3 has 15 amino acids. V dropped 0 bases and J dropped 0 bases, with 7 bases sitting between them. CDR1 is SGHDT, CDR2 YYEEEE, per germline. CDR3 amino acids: CASSLGLSSGNTIYF. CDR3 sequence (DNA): TGTGCCAGCAGCTTGGGGCTCAGCTCTGGAAACACCATATATTTT.

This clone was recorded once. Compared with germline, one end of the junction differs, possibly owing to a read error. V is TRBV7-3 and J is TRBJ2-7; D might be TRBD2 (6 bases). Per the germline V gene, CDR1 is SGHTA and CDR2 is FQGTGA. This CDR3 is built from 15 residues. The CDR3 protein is CASSLTHRDSSEQYF. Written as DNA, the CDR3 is TGTGCCAGCAGCTTAACGCACCGGGACTCCTCCGAGCAGTACTTC.

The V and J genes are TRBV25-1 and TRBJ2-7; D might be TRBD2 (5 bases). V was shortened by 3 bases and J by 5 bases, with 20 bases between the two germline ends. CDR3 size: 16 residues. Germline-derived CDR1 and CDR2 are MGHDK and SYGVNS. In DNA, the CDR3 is TGTGCCAGCAGTGATTTCTATGATAGAGGGTTTCACGAGCAGTACTTC. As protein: CASSDFYDRGFHEQYF.

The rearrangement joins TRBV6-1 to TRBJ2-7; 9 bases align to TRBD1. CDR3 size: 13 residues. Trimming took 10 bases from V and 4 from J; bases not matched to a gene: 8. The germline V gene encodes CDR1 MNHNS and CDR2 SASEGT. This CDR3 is CATNPGQGYEQYF. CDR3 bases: TGTGCCACCAACCCGGGACAGGGATACGAGCAGTACTTC.

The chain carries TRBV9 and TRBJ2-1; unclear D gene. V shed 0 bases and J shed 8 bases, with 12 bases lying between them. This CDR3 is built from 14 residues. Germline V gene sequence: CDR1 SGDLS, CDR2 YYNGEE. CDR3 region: CASSVVAGSDEQFF. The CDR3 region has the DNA TGTGCCAGCAGCGTAGTGGCAGGTTCGGATGAGCAGTTCTTC.

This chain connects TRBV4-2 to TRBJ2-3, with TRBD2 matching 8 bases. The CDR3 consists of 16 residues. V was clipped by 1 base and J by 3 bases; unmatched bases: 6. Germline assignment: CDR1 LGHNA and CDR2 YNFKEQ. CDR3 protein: CASSQVRGGATDTQYF. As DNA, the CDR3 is TGTGCCAGCAGCCAAGTTCGGGGGGGCGCAACAGATACGCAGTATTTT.

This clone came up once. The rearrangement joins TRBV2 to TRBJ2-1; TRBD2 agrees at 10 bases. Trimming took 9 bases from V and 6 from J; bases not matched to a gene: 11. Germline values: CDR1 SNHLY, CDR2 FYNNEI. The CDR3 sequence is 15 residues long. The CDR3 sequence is CASTNSGGASNEQFF. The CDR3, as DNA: TGTGCCAGTACTAACAGCGGGGGGGCCTCCAATGAGCAGTTCTTC. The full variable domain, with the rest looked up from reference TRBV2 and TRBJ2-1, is EPEVTQTPSHQVTQMGQEVILRCVPISNHLYFYWYRQILGQKVEFLVSFYNNEISEKSEIFDDQFSVERPDGSNFTLKIRSTKLEDSAMYFCASTNSGGASNEQFFGPGTRLTVL.

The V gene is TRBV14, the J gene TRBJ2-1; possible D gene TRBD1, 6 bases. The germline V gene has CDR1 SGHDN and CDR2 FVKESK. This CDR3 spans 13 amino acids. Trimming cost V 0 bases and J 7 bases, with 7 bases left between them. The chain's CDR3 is CASSQDQGNEQFF. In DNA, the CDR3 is TGTGCCAGCAGCCAAGACCAGGGGAATGAGCAGTTCTTC.